Listed below are T cell receptor beta chains from one sample, sequenced in a study of OX40 agonist ivuxolimab in advanced cancers. Using immunoSEQ multiplex PCR, the repertoire was profiled, and TCRdb retains in-frame clones only, with some absent. This table has around 92,000 clones, 94% appearing once. This specimen consisted of CD4+ or CD8+ T cells sorted from blood, obtained in a trial of the OX40 agonist ivuxolimab. The receptors come from an adult with an advanced solid tumor such as melanoma, head and neck, liver or kidney cancer. CDR3s include the opening cysteine and the closing phenylalanine or tryptophan. The D gene is left open where the match is weak. Clone size is shown for a subset of rows, as once, few, many or a class of expanded clone.

TRBV18,TRBJ1-1,NA,NA,CASSPDRLNTEAFF,TGTGCCAGCTCACCAGACAGATTGAACACTGAAGCTTTCTTT
TRBV6-6,TRBJ2-2,TRBD2,NA,CASRVGGRNTGELFF,TGTGCCAGCAGAGTGGGCGGGAGAAACACCGGGGAGCTGTTTTTT
TRBV5-4,TRBJ1-4,TRBD1,NA,CASSLEGTGGEKLFF,TGTGCCAGCAGCTTGGAAGGGACAGGCGGTGAAAAACTGTTTTTT
TRBV13,TRBJ2-7,TRBD2,NA,CASSLAVSSYEQYF,TGTGCCAGCAGCCTAGCGGTATCTTCCTACGAGCAGTACTTC
TRBV7-3,TRBJ2-5,TRBD2,NA,CASSSGTSGTQYF,TGTGCCAGCAGCTCCGGGACTAGCGGGACCCAGTACTTC
TRBV9,TRBJ2-7,NA,NA,CASSKRRSSYEQYF,TGTGCCAGCTCAAAGCGGAGGAGCTCCTACGAGCAGTACTTC
TRBV15,TRBJ2-7,NA,NA,CATSRAGSPYEQYF,TGTGCCACCAGCAGAGCGGGAAGTCCCTACGAGCAGTACTTC
TRBV5-4,TRBJ2-7,NA,NA,CASSPMGGYEQYF,TGTGCCAGCAGCCCTATGGGGGGATACGAGCAGTACTTC
TRBV12-5,TRBJ2-3,NA,NA,CASGPSGSMSTDTQYF,TGTGCTAGTGGACCCTCCGGGAGCATGAGCACAGATACGCAGTATTTT
TRBV6-1,TRBJ1-5,NA,NA,CASSEEWGGQPQHF,TGTGCCAGCAGTGAAGAGTGGGGTGGGCAGCCCCAGCATTTT
TRBV10-3,TRBJ1-5,TRBD1,NA,CATHGTGGSNQPQHF,TGTGCCACCCACGGGACAGGGGGTAGCAATCAGCCCCAGCATTTT
TRBV7-2,TRBJ2-7,TRBD2,once,CASSFGLAAAYEQYF,TGTGCCAGCAGCTTCGGACTAGCGGCGGCCTACGAGCAGTACTTC
TRBV6-5,TRBJ1-5,NA,NA,CASSYFKNSNQPQHF,TGTGCCAGCAGTTACTTTAAAAATAGCAATCAGCCCCAGCATTTT
TRBV4-3,TRBJ1-2,TRBD1,NA,CASSQEVDRSLGYTF,TGCGCCAGCAGCCAAGAAGTGGACAGGTCTTTGGGCTACACCTTC
TRBV7-2,TRBJ2-3,NA,NA,CASKVQWDTDTQYF,TGTGCCAGCAAGGTTCAGTGGGACACAGATACGCAGTATTTT
TRBV7-2,TRBJ1-1,TRBD1,NA,CASSRQGWTEAFF,TGTGCCAGCAGCCGACAGGGTTGGACTGAAGCTTTCTTT
TRBV2,TRBJ2-6,NA,NA,CASSEMSSGANVLTF,TGTGCCAGCAGTGAGATGAGCTCTGGGGCCAACGTCCTGACTTTC
TRBV7-4,TRBJ2-1,TRBD2,few,CASSQPPGLAKLSSYNEQFF,TGTGCCAGCAGCCAACCCCCGGGACTAGCGAAACTTAGCTCCTACAATGAGCAGTTCTTC
TRBV5-8,TRBJ2-7,TRBD1,NA,CASRYSGQGGYEQYF,TGTGCCAGCCGATACTCAGGACAGGGGGGATACGAGCAGTACTTC
TRBV2,TRBJ2-7,TRBD2,NA,CASRGRGTATYEQYF,TGTGCCAGCAGGGGGCGGGGGACCGCGACCTACGAGCAGTACTTC
TRBV2,TRBJ1-5,NA,NA,CASSLGGEIQPQHF,TGTGCCAGCAGCCTGGGGGGCGAGATTCAGCCCCAGCATTTT